This T cell receptor (beta chain) was identified during a study of T cell responses to AZD1222 COVID-19 vaccine. A word on this clone: The target antigen is unknown.

V dropped 2 bases and J dropped 4 bases, with 12 bases sitting between them. The length of the CDR3 is 15 residues. CDR1 and CDR2 from the germline V gene are SGHKS and YYEKEE (reference sequence). Study-level results: Nearly half of unique spike-specific TCRs reportedly avoided B.1.351 and B.1.1.7 mutated regions.

The protocol was immunoSEQ multiplex PCR, while the TCRdb copy is restricted to in-frame clones and leaves out a portion. Of some 150,000 clones in the sample, 86% were seen once. This clonotype was sampled from an adult in good health. The sequenced sample was peripheral blood, obtained on day 0 of MenACWY control vaccination. The chain links TRBV5-5 to TRBJ1-4; D perhaps matches TRBD1 (6 bases). CDR3: CASSLEGQNNEKLFF. CDR3 sequence (DNA): TGTGCCAGCAGCTTAGAAGGACAGAATAATGAAAAACTGTTTTTT.